These 5 T cell receptor beta chains share one sample of origin, sequenced in a study of T-cell reconstitution after alpha-beta-depleted transplantation in children. Unique molecular identifiers tagged the TCRbeta library. TCRdb independently ran MiXCR on the PCR reads; one entry per CDR3 protein. Of about 480,000 distinct CDR3 sequences listed, roughly an eighth are singletons. The specimen was PBMCs from the stem cell graft donor, collected from the stem cell graft. These receptors were obtained from a human donor who donated a stem cell graft to a child with combined immunodeficiency.

This clonotype was observed a handful of times. This rearrangement joins TRBV4-3 to TRBJ2-7; D perhaps matches TRBD1 (6 bases). Germline V lookup: CDR1 LGHNA, CDR2 YSLEER. V was shortened by 1 base and J by 7 bases, with 14 bases between the two germline ends. The CDR3 extends over 14 amino acids. CDR3: CASSQGTADPEQYF. CDR3 DNA sequence: TGCGCCAGCAGCCAAGGGACAGCTGATCCAGAGCAGTACTTC.

The table lists this clonotype with many counts. The chain has TRBV28 and TRBJ2-1, with 12 bases identical to TRBD2. Germline V gene sequence: CDR1 MDHEN, CDR2 SYDVKM. The ends lost 6 bases at V and 4 bases at J; junction bases unmatched: 4. The CDR3 sequence is 15 residues long. DNA for the CDR3: TGTGCCAGCAGACTAGCGGGGGGTTCATACAATGAGCAGTTCTTC. Amino acid sequence: CASRLAGGSYNEQFF.

V is TRBV7-2 and J is TRBJ2-5; D unresolved. The CDR3 length is 13 residues. V dropped 7 bases and J dropped 3 bases, with 12 bases sitting between them. Germline values: CDR1 SGHTA, CDR2 FQGNSA. The CDR3 reads CASTSTREETQYF. For the CDR3, the DNA is TGTGCCAGCACATCAACAAGGGAAGAGACCCAGTACTTC.

J is TRBJ2-7 and V is TRBV20-1; D remains unclear. The V gene lost 1 base and the J gene lost 9 bases, with 19 bases spanning the gap. Germline CDR1 is DFQATT and CDR2 is SNEGSKA (reference sequence). This CDR3 comprises 14 residues. The CDR3 reads CSARGSTPDVRQYF. DNA of the CDR3: TGCAGTGCTAGAGGGAGTACGCCGGATGTTAGGCAGTACTTC.

The chain couples TRBV4-1 to TRBJ2-5; the D gene is possibly TRBD1 (5 bases). The CDR3 length is 14 residues. V lost 0 bases and J 5 bases, leaving 10 bases between the germline ends. Per the germline V gene, CDR1 is MGHRA and CDR2 is YSYEKL. CDR3 coding DNA: TGCGCCAGCAGCCAAGAGCAGGGTAGGGAGACCCAGTACTTC. Translating gives CASSQEQGRETQYF.